The 6 T cell receptor beta chains listed next were all sequenced from one sample in a study of beta chain features in type 1 diabetes. The sequenced template was cDNA made from the entire isolated RNA. Assay used: immunoSEQ multiplex PCR; TCRdb lists only in-frame clones, some missing. This sample has some 100,000 clones; almost 40% occur once, and the top ten carry around 0.07%. Sequenced input: stem cell memory CD4+ T cells from blood. Receptors were obtained from a woman aged 18-29 years in good health.

This sequence joins TRBV7-2 and TRBJ1-2, with TRBD1 matching over 8 bases. Losses at the gene ends were 5 bases for V and 4 bases for J; bases not matched to a gene: 9. The germline V gene encodes CDR1 SGHTA and CDR2 FQGNSA. The CDR3 is 15 residues long. CDR3 protein: CASSRPGTGSYGYTF. Written as DNA, the CDR3 is TGTGCCAGCAGCCGACCAGGGACAGGCTCCTATGGCTACACCTTC.

V usage is TRBV6-6 and J usage is TRBJ2-7, with 8 positions matching TRBD2. The germline CDR1 and CDR2 sequences are MNHNY and SVGAGI (reference sequence). V gave up 8 bases and J gave up 3 bases; unmatched junction bases: 6. This CDR3 is built from 13 residues. The CDR3 is CASRGGRDYEQYF. The CDR3 DNA reads TGTGCCAGCCGGGGGGGGAGGGACTACGAGCAGTACTTC.

The table lists this clone with a few counts. V is TRBV2 and J is TRBJ2-3; 7 nucleotides agree with TRBD2. The CDR3 consists of 16 residues. Per germline, CDR1 SNHLY and CDR2 FYNNEI. V lost 6 bases to trimming and J lost 0 bases; unmatched junction nucleotides: 9. CDR3 residues: CASRRGTLSSTDTQYF. DNA of the CDR3: TGTGCCAGCAGGCGGGGGACCCTCTCTAGCACAGATACGCAGTATTTT.

The V gene is TRBV14, the J gene TRBJ2-7; 8 bases fit TRBD1. CDR3 length: 16 amino acids. From germline, CDR1 is SGHDN and CDR2 FVKESK. V shed 4 bases and J 1 base; nucleotides not matched to a gene: 9. CDR3 sequence reads: CASSRGQGSLSYEQYF. CDR3 nucleotide sequence: TGTGCCAGCAGCCGCGGACAGGGTTCGTTATCCTACGAGCAGTACTTC.

The chain carries TRBV4-2 and TRBJ1-4; no definite D call. This CDR3 is 14 amino acids long. Germline values: CDR1 LGHNA, CDR2 YNFKEQ. Trimming shortened V by 4 bases and J by 3 bases, and 9 bases separated the two germline ends. The CDR3 region has the DNA TGTGCCAGCAGCCTGAGGGCAGCTAATGAAAAACTGTTTTTT. Its translation is CASSLRAANEKLFF.

This clone occurred once. Here the CDR3 reads CASRGTRKNNEQFF. CDR3 sequence (DNA): TGCGCCAGCAGGGGGACTAGGAAAAACAATGAGCAGTTCTTC. The rearrangement uses TRBV5-1 and TRBJ2-1; 8 nucleotides agree with TRBD2. The V segment lost 5 bases and the J segment 5 bases; nucleotides outside the gene matches: 6. The CDR3 is 14 amino acids. CDR1 and CDR2 from the germline V gene are SGHRS and YFSETQ.